The next 17 T cell receptor beta chains were all read from a single sample in a study of patients and donors after allogeneic stem cell transplantation. MiXCR was run by TCRdb on the RT-PCR reads, yielding one entry per CDR3 protein. The sample has about 110,000 distinct CDR3 sequences; 35% to 45% are singletons. Sequenced material: blood, either unsorted or a sorted T cell fraction (not recorded which). The source of these receptors is a human donor who was either an allogeneic HSCT recipient or a stem cell or donor lymphocyte infusion donor (not recorded which). It is not recorded whose cells these are; they may come from a transplant donor.

A few counts support this clonotype. The chain recombines TRBV10-3 with TRBJ1-4; D remains ambiguous. CDR1 and CDR2 (germline): ENHRY, SYGVKD. V was shortened by 6 bases and J by 8 bases, with 1 base between the two germline ends. The CDR3 covers 9 residues. CDR3 sequence: CAISEKLFF. The CDR3 nucleotides are TGTGCCATCAGCGAAAAACTGTTTTTT.

The chain carries TRBV5-1 and TRBJ2-1; TRBD1 is a possible D gene (6 bases). Trimming cost V 1 base and J 2 bases, with 10 bases left between them. The CDR3 loop spans 15 amino acids. Germline CDR1 and CDR2: SGHRS and YFSETQ. The CDR3 coding sequence is TGCGCCAGCAGCTTGTACGGACAGCCCTACAATGAGCAGTTCTTC. Its translation is CASSLYGQPYNEQFF.

The chain uses TRBV7-6 and TRBJ2-7; maybe TRBD1 (6 bases). CDR1 is SGHVS and CDR2 is FNYEAQ in the germline V gene. Trimming took off 3 bases at V and 7 bases at J, with 19 bases between the two ends. CDR3 length: 15 amino acids. The CDR3 region is CASSFSTGPQEEQYF. CDR3 DNA: TGTGCCAGCAGCTTCTCCACAGGGCCCCAAGAAGAGCAGTACTTC.

Concerning this clonotype itself: Because the CDR3 is missing its conserved closing phenylalanine or tryptophan, this is likely a read error. The rearrangement uses TRBV4-3 and TRBJ1-5; 7 bases line up with TRBD1. V dropped 1 base and J dropped 8; count of bases not matched to a gene: 2. This CDR3 is 13 amino acids long. From germline, CDR1 is LGHNA and CDR2 YSLEER. The CDR3 protein is CASSQGQGKPQHL. In DNA form, the CDR3 reads TGCGCCAGCAGCCAAGGACAGGGCAAGCCCCAGCATTTG.

The chain has TRBV18 and TRBJ2-6; D remains unclear. This CDR3 is 15 amino acids long. V lost 2 bases, J lost 0 bases, and 5 bases lay in between. The germline gives CDR1 KGHSH, CDR2 LQKENI. CDR3 in DNA: TGTGCCAGCTCACCAATTGTCTCTGGGGCCAACGTCCTGACTTTC. This sequence encodes CASSPIVSGANVLTF.

This chain joins TRBV27 and TRBJ1-1, with unresolved D. The CDR3 loop spans 15 amino acids. The germline V gene encodes CDR1 MNHEY and CDR2 SMNVEV (reference sequence). Deletions cut 4 bases from V and 0 bases from J, with 12 bases between. Here the CDR3 DNA reads TGTGCCAGCAGTTCCCGGTGGCTCTTGAACACTGAAGCTTTCTTT. It translates to CASSSRWLLNTEAFF.

This sequence joins TRBV6-5 and TRBJ2-1, with a possible D match to TRBD2 (6 bases). Trimming shortened V by 7 bases and J by 8 bases, and 18 bases separated the two germline ends. This CDR3 comprises 14 residues. The germline V gene has CDR1 MNHEY and CDR2 SVGAGI. The CDR3 sequence is CASKPGVASYEQFF. Written as DNA, the CDR3 is TGTGCCAGCAAGCCGGGGGTCGCATCCTATGAGCAGTTCTTC.

For the CDR3, the DNA is TGCAGCGCTCGTTCGGGGGCGCGGAACACTGAAGCTTTCTTT. Encoded protein: CSARSGARNTEAFF. V is TRBV29-1 and J is TRBJ1-1; perhaps TRBD1 as D (6 bases). This CDR3 has 14 residues. Trimming removed 7 bases from V and 1 base from J, with 16 bases in between. Germline V gene lookup returns CDR1 SQVTM and CDR2 ANQGSEA.

This clonotype was detected many times. The V call is TRBV5-6, the J call TRBJ1-6, with TRBD1 matching over 7 bases. Germline V gene sequence: CDR1 SGHDT, CDR2 YYEEEE. The CDR3 is 14 amino acids. After removal of 2 bases from V and 7 bases from J, the junction contained 3 bases not matched to a gene. The CDR3 DNA reads TGTGCCAGCAGCTTTGGGACAGAGAATTCACCCCTCCACTTT. As protein: CASSFGTENSPLHF.

The J gene is TRBJ1-5, the V gene TRBV20-1, with D hard to call. The germline CDR1 and CDR2 sequences are DFQATT and SNEGSKA (reference sequence). V was clipped by 4 bases and J by 2 bases, with 6 bases between them. CDR3 length equals 12 residues. The CDR3, as DNA: TGCAGTGCTAATAGGGGCAATCAGCCCCAGCATTTT. Translating gives CSANRGNQPQHF.

This chain links TRBV7-9 with TRBJ1-1; no clear D. In germline, CDR1 is SEHNR, CDR2 FQNEAQ (reference sequence). The CDR3 spans 13 residues. The V end was cut by 4 bases, the J end by 4 bases, with 10 bases between. The CDR3 spells CASSSHSPTEAFF. Here the CDR3 DNA reads TGTGCCAGCAGCTCCCATAGTCCCACTGAAGCTTTCTTT. Combining the CDR3 with reference TRBV7-9 and TRBJ1-1 gives the whole variable domain DTGVSQNPRHKITKRGQNVTFRCDPISEHNRLYWYRQTLGQGPEFLTYFQNEAQLEKSRLLSDRFSAERPKGSFSTLEIQRTEQGDSAMYLCASSSHSPTEAFFGQGTRLTVV.

The chain couples TRBV28 to TRBJ2-5, with 7 positions matching TRBD1. V lost 10 bases and J lost 4; bases outside the gene matches: 3. The CDR3 length is 11 residues. Germline values: CDR1 MDHEN, CDR2 SYDVKM. CDR3 amino acids: CATRQGETQYF. The DNA of the CDR3 is TGTGCCACGAGACAGGGAGAGACCCAGTACTTC.

The chain couples TRBV7-9 to TRBJ1-1; no clear D gene. Germline V gene sequence: CDR1 SEHNR, CDR2 FQNEAQ (reference sequence). V lost 2 bases, J lost 0 bases, and 7 bases lay in between. CDR3 size: 14 residues. Here the CDR3 reads CASSLSAMNTEAFF. The CDR3 nucleotides are TGTGCCAGCAGCTTATCAGCCATGAACACTGAAGCTTTCTTT. Looking up the rest from reference TRBV7-9 and TRBJ1-1 gives the full variable domain: DTGVSQNPRHKITKRGQNVTFRCDPISEHNRLYWYRQTLGQGPEFLTYFQNEAQLEKSRLLSDRFSAERPKGSFSTLEIQRTEQGDSAMYLCASSLSAMNTEAFFGQGTRLTVV.

This chain uses TRBV18 with TRBJ2-7; D not certain. V was trimmed by 3 bases and J by 3 bases, leaving 12 bases between them. Germline CDR1 KGHSH, CDR2 LQKENI. The CDR3 is made up of 14 amino acids. The DNA of the CDR3 is TGTGCCAGCTCACCGTCTCCCCCGAGCTACGAGCAGTACTTC. Translation gives CASSPSPPSYEQYF.

This rearrangement joins TRBV19 to TRBJ2-1; D is unresolved. In germline, CDR1 is LNHDA, CDR2 SQIVND (reference sequence). The CDR3 totals 16 residues. The V and J ends lost 6 bases and 4 bases respectively, with 19 bases between them. CDR3 amino acids: CASSTDHLTGYNEQFF. CDR3 nucleotide sequence: TGTGCCAGTAGCACGGACCACCTAACGGGTTACAATGAGCAGTTCTTC.

The CDR3, as DNA: TGTGCCAGCAGCATTCAGGTGAAGGGTGACAATGAGCAGTTCTTC. Its protein is CASSIQVKGDNEQFF. The chain is built from TRBV5-6 and TRBJ2-1; D remains ambiguous. The CDR3 length is 15 residues. The V gene's germline CDR1 is SGHDT and CDR2 YYEEEE. Trimming took 4 bases from V and 5 from J, leaving 16 bases between them.

In this sample, this clonotype turned up many times. The J gene is TRBJ1-1, the V gene TRBV18; weak D call: TRBD1 (5 bases). The germline V and J ends were trimmed by 6 bases and 1 base, with 9 bases remaining between them. From germline, CDR1 is KGHSH and CDR2 LQKENI. The CDR3 spans 13 residues. CDR3 coding DNA: TGTGCCAGCTCGCCCGGACAGAACACTGAAGCTTTCTTT. This sequence encodes CASSPGQNTEAFF.